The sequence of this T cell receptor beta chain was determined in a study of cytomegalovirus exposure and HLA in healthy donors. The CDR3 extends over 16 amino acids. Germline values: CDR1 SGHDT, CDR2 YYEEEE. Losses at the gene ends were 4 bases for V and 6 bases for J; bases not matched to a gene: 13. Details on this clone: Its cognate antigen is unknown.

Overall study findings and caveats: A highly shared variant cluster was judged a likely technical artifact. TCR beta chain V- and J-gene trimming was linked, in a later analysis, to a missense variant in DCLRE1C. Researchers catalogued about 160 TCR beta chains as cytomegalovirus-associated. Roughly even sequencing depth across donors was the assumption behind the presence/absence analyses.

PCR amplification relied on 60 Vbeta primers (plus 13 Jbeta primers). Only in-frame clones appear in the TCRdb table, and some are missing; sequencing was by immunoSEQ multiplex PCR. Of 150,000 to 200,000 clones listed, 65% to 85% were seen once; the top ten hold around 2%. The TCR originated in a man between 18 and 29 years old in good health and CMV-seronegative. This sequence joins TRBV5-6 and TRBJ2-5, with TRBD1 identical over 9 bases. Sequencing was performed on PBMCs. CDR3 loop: CASSPGQGWFDKTQYF. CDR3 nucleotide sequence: TGTGCCAGCAGCCCGGGACAGGGTTGGTTTGACAAGACCCAGTACTTC. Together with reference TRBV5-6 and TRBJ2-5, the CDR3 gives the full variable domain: DAGVTQSPTHLIKTRGQQVTLRCSPKSGHDTVSWYQQALGQGPQFIFQYYEEEERQRGNFPDRFSGHQFPNYSSELNVNALLLGDSALYLCASSPGQGWFDKTQYFGPGTRLLVL.